The sequence of this TCR beta chain was determined in a study of CD4 and CD8 cells across lung adenocarcinoma regions. A remark on this clonotype: Relative to the germline gene, one junction end is altered; a read error may explain this.

TCRdb recomputed calls from the PCR reads with MiXCR, one row per CDR3 protein. The sample lists tens of thousands of distinct CDR3 sequences; 50% were seen once. CDR1 is SGHTA, CDR2 FQGNSA, per germline. The CDR3 sequence is 14 residues long. Sequencing was performed on CD8+ T cells from the center of a lung tumor. V is TRBV7-2 and J is TRBJ2-4, with D perhaps TRBD2 (5 bases). The sequence came from a male donor with lung adenocarcinoma. The CD4 and CD8 labels of this study may be unreliable. Here the CDR3 reads CPSTGFGAKNTQYF. In DNA, the CDR3 is TGCCCCAGCACGGGGTTTGGAGCCAAAAATACTCAGTATTTC.